This passage covers 27 T cell receptor beta chains from one sample sequenced in a study of T-cell reconstitution after alpha-beta-depleted transplantation in children. This sample's TCRbeta library carried unique molecular identifier barcodes. TCRdb re-called the PCR reads with MiXCR, one entry per CDR3 protein. The sample records 500,000 to 650,000 distinct CDR3 sequences, 10% to 15% being singletons. The sample consisted of PBMCs, mostly from graft donor cells, taken 360 days after TCRalphabeta/CD19-depleted stem cell transplant. These receptors were taken from a male patient younger than 18 who had a stem cell transplant for acute myeloid leukemia, so the T cells may come from the graft donor.

This chain links TRBV29-1 with TRBJ2-1; 8 bases map to TRBD2. The ends lost 7 bases at V and 1 base at J; junction bases unmatched: 12. The CDR3 covers 16 residues. CDR1 and CDR2 (germline): SQVTM, ANQGSEA. For the CDR3, the DNA is TGCAGCGCTCCGGGACTAGACCCTTCATCCTACAATGAGCAGTTCTTC. Amino acid sequence: CSAPGLDPSSYNEQFF.

This clonotype was seen more than once but under ten times. The chain is built from TRBV7-2 and TRBJ2-2; D might be TRBD1 (5 bases). CDR3 length equals 15 residues. Per germline, CDR1 SGHTA and CDR2 FQGNSA. V gave up 1 base and J gave up 7 bases, with 13 bases separating them. As DNA, the CDR3 is TGTGCCAGCAGCTTAGTCGGCTTAACAGGCGGGGAGCTGTTTTTT. Translated: CASSLVGLTGGELFF.

The V and J genes are TRBV4-3 and TRBJ2-7, with 11 bases fitting TRBD2. The CDR3 is 16 residues long. Trimming removed 3 bases from V and 3 bases from J; junction bases left unmatched: 7. Germline V gene data show CDR1 as LGHNA and CDR2 as YSLEER. CDR3 coding DNA: TGCGCCAGCAGCCAGGGGCTAGCGGGAGGTCTCTACGAGCAGTACTTC. Encoded protein: CASSQGLAGGLYEQYF.

The rearrangement links TRBV18 to TRBJ2-3; no clear D gene. The germline V gene encodes CDR1 KGHSH and CDR2 LQKENI. The ends were cut back, 0 bases at V and 1 base at J, with 8 bases in the middle. The CDR3 runs 15 residues. The CDR3 nucleotides are TGTGCCAGCTCACCACCGGGAATAGGCACAGATACGCAGTATTTT. Its protein product is CASSPPGIGTDTQYF.

This clonotype was seen a handful of times. This rearrangement joins TRBV5-1 to TRBJ2-7; TRBD2 might be the D (6 bases). V was cut by 2 bases and J by 1 base, with 10 bases left in between. The CDR3 has 14 amino acids. Germline V gene sequence: CDR1 SGHRS, CDR2 YFSETQ. The CDR3: CASSFTRGSYEQYF. CDR3 in DNA: TGCGCCAGCAGCTTCACGCGGGGATCCTACGAGCAGTACTTC.

V gene TRBV30 combines with J gene TRBJ2-7; D is unclear. Germline values: CDR1 GTSNPN, CDR2 SVGIG (reference sequence). CDR3 size: 12 residues. V was trimmed by 2 bases and J by 2 bases, leaving 7 bases between them. Written as DNA, the CDR3 is TGTGCCTGGAGTAGTGACCCCTACGAGCAGTACTTC. It specifies CAWSSDPYEQYF.

This clonotype was counted once. This sequence joins TRBV4-3 and TRBJ2-7, with D possibly matching TRBD2 (7 bases). The V gene lost 0 bases and the J gene lost 9 bases, with 18 bases spanning the gap. The CDR3 totals 15 residues. Looked up from germline, CDR1 is LGHNA and CDR2 is YSLEER. CDR3 DNA sequence: TGCGCCAGCAGCCAAGATCGGCGGGGGCTGGGCGGGCAGTACTTC. It yields the protein CASSQDRRGLGGQYF.

This clonotype was seen ten or more times. The chain has TRBV4-3 and TRBJ2-7, with D maybe TRBD2 (6 bases). Germline CDR1 reads LGHNA; CDR2 reads YSLEER. Between the trimmed V and J ends, which lost 0 bases and 2 bases, there was a span of 8 bases. This CDR3 is 14 amino acids long. CDR3 residues: CASSQERGAYEQYF. CDR3 nucleotides: TGCGCCAGCAGCCAAGAGCGGGGTGCCTACGAGCAGTACTTC.

The gene calls are TRBV18 and TRBJ2-7; 13 nucleotides match TRBD2. J lost 3 bases, V lost 6 bases, and 5 bases had no gene match. From germline, CDR1 is KGHSH and CDR2 LQKENI. The CDR3 is made up of 15 amino acids. The CDR3 is CASSQGLAGIYEQYF. The CDR3 DNA reads as TGTGCCAGCTCCCAGGGACTAGCGGGAATCTACGAGCAGTACTTC.

This clonotype was seen many times. The V call is TRBV24-1, the J call TRBJ2-5; 8 bases line up with TRBD1. This CDR3 contains 15 residues. Per the germline V gene, CDR1 is KGHDR and CDR2 is SFDVKD. V lost 3 bases and J lost 4; bases outside the gene matches: 6. CDR3 amino acids: CATSDLDRGTETQYF. CDR3 bases: TGTGCCACCAGTGATCTCGACAGGGGAACAGAGACCCAGTACTTC.

A few counts support this clonotype. This rearrangement joins TRBV6-1 to TRBJ2-7, with TRBD2 matching over 13 bases. Germline V gene lookup returns CDR1 MNHNS and CDR2 SASEGT. With 7 bases clipped from V and 2 bases from J, the junction kept 17 bases outside the gene matches. This CDR3 spans 19 amino acids. The CDR3 nucleotides read TGTGCCAGCACTCGTCACGCCGGGACTAGCGGGGTTATCGCCTACGAGCAGTACTTC. As protein: CASTRHAGTSGVIAYEQYF.

This clonotype was found a few times. The rearrangement joins TRBV27 to TRBJ2-2; D is ambiguous. The V and J ends lost 3 bases and 3 bases respectively, with 11 bases between them. Germline values: CDR1 MNHEY, CDR2 SMNVEV (reference sequence). This CDR3 has 15 amino acids. This CDR3 is CASSLNGRDTGELFF. CDR3 in DNA: TGTGCCAGCAGTTTGAATGGCAGAGACACCGGGGAGCTGTTTTTT.

This clonotype was detected a few times. The chain employs TRBV12-3 or TRBV12-4 and TRBJ2-5; D gene ambiguous. The CDR3 spans 13 residues. Trimming shortened V by 7 bases and J by 1 base, and 10 bases separated the two germline ends. The CDR3 spells CASNTAIQETQYF. DNA of the CDR3: TGTGCCAGCAACACGGCGATCCAAGAGACCCAGTACTTC.

This clonotype occurred a few times. The gene calls are TRBV20-1 and TRBJ2-2, with TRBD1 as a possible D gene (6 bases). V was trimmed by 6 bases and J by 7 bases, leaving 18 bases between them. The CDR3 has 14 amino acids. From germline, CDR1 is DFQATT and CDR2 SNEGSKA (reference sequence). The CDR3 loop is CSAVRQVLSGELFF. For the CDR3, the DNA is TGCAGTGCAGTAAGACAGGTGCTAAGCGGGGAGCTGTTTTTT.

This clonotype was seen only a few times. The chain is built from TRBV20-1 and TRBJ2-7; perhaps TRBD2 as D (5 bases). V shed 0 bases and J shed 3 bases, with 9 bases lying between them. CDR1 is DFQATT, CDR2 SNEGSKA, per germline (reference sequence). The CDR3 covers 13 residues. The CDR3 protein is CSARDSRGYEQYF. The CDR3 bases are TGCAGTGCTAGAGATTCCCGGGGCTACGAGCAGTACTTC.

This clonotype was counted ten times or more. The J gene is TRBJ2-7, the V gene TRBV20-1; 11 nucleotides agree with TRBD1. The trim removed 5 bases at V and 1 base at J, leaving 4 bases unmatched. Germline V gives CDR1 DFQATT, CDR2 SNEGSKA (reference sequence). The CDR3 extends over 14 amino acids. The CDR3 nucleotides are TGCAGTGCTTTCCGGGACAGGGGGTCCTACGAGCAGTACTTC. It translates to CSAFRDRGSYEQYF.

The sample holds one count of this clonotype. The chain has TRBV5-1 and TRBJ2-3; a weak D match, TRBD2 (5 bases). The V and J ends lost 6 bases and 0 bases respectively, with 8 bases between them. There are 13 residues in the CDR3. Per germline, CDR1 SGHRS and CDR2 YFSETQ. The CDR3: CASTPGSTDTQYF. Written as DNA, the CDR3 is TGCGCCAGCACCCCGGGGAGCACAGATACGCAGTATTTT.

This clonotype was counted between two and nine times. The gene calls are TRBV27 and TRBJ1-2; D is ambiguous. This CDR3 region has 14 residues. Trimming removed 6 bases at V and 6 bases at J, with 17 bases between. Germline V gives CDR1 MNHEY, CDR2 SMNVEV (reference sequence). The CDR3 reads CASRAERLVHGYTF. The DNA of the CDR3 is TGTGCCAGCAGGGCGGAACGTTTGGTCCATGGCTACACCTTC.

V is TRBV6-2 or TRBV6-3 and J is TRBJ2-7, with D possibly being TRBD1 or TRBD2 (5 bases each). CDR3 size: 14 residues. With 7 bases removed from V and 6 bases from J, the gap between germline ends came to 19 bases. Germline V gives CDR1 MNHEY, CDR2 SVGEGT. The CDR3 nucleotides read TGTGCCAGCAAAACCTGGGGGACGACTTCCGAGCAGTACTTC. It specifies CASKTWGTTSEQYF.

This clonotype was seen a handful of times. The V call is TRBV10-3, the J call TRBJ2-5; 13 bases are a match to TRBD2. CDR1 ENHRY and CDR2 SYGVKD come from the germline V gene. V lost 6 bases and J lost 4; bases outside the gene matches: 11. The CDR3 is 17 residues long. CDR3 residues: CAISGGRLAGGPETQYF. The CDR3 coding sequence is TGTGCCATCAGCGGGGGGCGACTAGCGGGAGGTCCAGAGACCCAGTACTTC.

This clonotype showed up just a few times. This sequence joins TRBV11-2 and TRBJ2-5; D unresolved. Germline V gene data show CDR1 as SGHAT and CDR2 as FQNNGV. The CDR3 contains 14 residues. V lost 8 bases and J 5 bases, leaving 18 bases between the germline ends. CDR3 in amino acids: CASAQMAPRETQYF. Written as DNA, the CDR3 is TGTGCCAGCGCCCAAATGGCCCCCCGGGAGACCCAGTACTTC.

The chain uses TRBV7-8 and TRBJ1-1; weak D call: TRBD1 (6 bases). The CDR3 totals 14 residues. The germline gives CDR1 SGHVS, CDR2 FQNEAQ. With 3 bases removed from V and 1 base from J, the gap between germline ends came to 9 bases. The CDR3 region has the DNA TGTGCCAGCAGCTTGCACAGGGAGAACACTGAAGCTTTCTTT. This translates into CASSLHRENTEAFF.

This clonotype was picked up a small number of times. The chain is built from TRBV11-2 and TRBJ1-2; maybe TRBD1 (6 bases). The CDR3 has 19 amino acids. Germline-derived CDR1 and CDR2 are SGHAT and FQNNGV. V was trimmed by 3 bases and J by 3 bases, leaving 26 bases between them. CDR3 loop: CASSFWGPQIPQEYYGYTF. The CDR3 DNA is TGTGCCAGCAGCTTTTGGGGGCCACAGATTCCACAGGAGTACTATGGCTACACCTTC.

This clonotype was detected a few times. The chain employs TRBV30 and TRBJ2-3, with D perhaps matching TRBD2 (6 bases). Trimming took off 1 base at V and 3 bases at J, with 11 bases between the two ends. This CDR3 region has 14 residues. Germline V CDR1 and CDR2: GTSNPN, SVGIG (reference sequence). The CDR3 DNA sequence: TGTGCCTGGAGTGACGGGAGCGGGACAGATACGCAGTATTTT. It yields the protein CAWSDGSGTDTQYF.

A few counts support this clonotype. The rearrangement links TRBV20-1 to TRBJ1-5; TRBD1 agrees at 11 bases. V lost 1 base to trimming and J lost 6 bases; unmatched junction nucleotides: 5. This CDR3 is 15 amino acids long. Germline V lookup: CDR1 DFQATT, CDR2 SNEGSKA (reference sequence). The CDR3 DNA reads as TGCAGTGCTAGAGGTGGACAGGGGGCAGGTCAGCCCCAGCATTTT. It specifies CSARGGQGAGQPQHF.

This clonotype was counted ten times or more. The CDR3 region is CASSQVRTGELFF. CDR3 nucleotides: TGTGCCAGCAGCCAAGTGCGTACCGGGGAGCTGTTTTTT. The rearrangement links TRBV14 to TRBJ2-2; D unclear. Germline-derived CDR1 and CDR2 are SGHDN and FVKESK. The CDR3 has 13 residues. Trimming pared 1 base from V and 5 bases from J, leaving 5 bases between.

This clonotype was detected a few times. This rearrangement joins TRBV7-9 to TRBJ2-1; D may be TRBD2 (5 bases). Looked up from germline, CDR1 is SEHNR and CDR2 is FQNEAQ (reference sequence). This CDR3 is built from 14 residues. V was cut by 5 bases and J by 10 bases, with 18 bases left in between. Written as DNA, the CDR3 is TGTGCCAGCAGCAAACCAGTTGCCCAGCGGGAGCAGTTCTTC. This encodes CASSKPVAQREQFF.